The 19 T cell receptor beta chains reported below all come from one sample, sequenced in a study of siplizumab effects on memory and regulatory T cells. TCRdb's copy holds only in-frame clones and misses some; the assay was immunoSEQ multiplex PCR. The sample lists 70,000 to 95,000 clones, approximately 90% occurring once. Sequencing input: CD4+ T cells sorted from blood. The receptors were gathered from a human donor in good health.

The V gene is TRBV7-9, the J gene TRBJ2-6; D gene uncertain. Trimming removed 5 bases at V and 0 bases at J, with 11 bases between. Germline V gene sequence: CDR1 SEHNR, CDR2 FQNEAQ (reference sequence). The CDR3 covers 16 residues. CDR3 residues: CASSPSAYSGANVLTF. CDR3 sequence (DNA): TGTGCCAGCAGCCCGTCGGCTTACTCTGGGGCCAACGTCCTGACTTTC.

This rearrangement joins TRBV7-3 to TRBJ2-5, with 8 bases identical to TRBD1. V lost 0 bases, J lost 1 base, and 4 bases stayed unmatched. The CDR3 contains 16 residues. Germline V gene data show CDR1 as SGHTA and CDR2 as FQGTGA. The CDR3 DNA is TGTGCCAGCAGCTTAACTGCGGACAGGGCCCAAGAGACCCAGTACTTC. This gives the protein CASSLTADRAQETQYF.

The chain has TRBV6-1 and TRBJ1-1, with 7 bases aligning to TRBD1. The V segment lost 11 bases and the J segment 8 bases; nucleotides outside the gene matches: 11. This CDR3 has 12 residues. CDR1 is MNHNS and CDR2 is SASEGT in the germline V gene. CDR3 in amino acids: CALRQGIGEAFF. The CDR3 DNA reads as TGTGCCTTACGACAGGGAATCGGAGAAGCTTTCTTT.

This clone came up a few times. This chain joins TRBV6-4 and TRBJ2-1; 15 nucleotides match TRBD2. The CDR3 covers 15 residues. V shed 4 bases, J shed 10 bases, and the junction held 5 bases outside the gene matches. Germline lookup yields CDR1 MRHNA and CDR2 SNTAGT. CDR3: CASSATGLAGGEQFF. In DNA form, the CDR3 reads TGTGCCAGCAGTGCAACGGGACTAGCGGGAGGCGAGCAGTTCTTC.

The table lists this clone with a count of one. The chain joins TRBV5-1 to TRBJ2-7; D remains ambiguous. With 2 bases removed from V and 0 bases from J, the gap between germline ends came to 0 bases. The germline gives CDR1 SGHRS, CDR2 YFSETQ. This CDR3 is built from 11 residues. The CDR3: CASSFSYEQYF. DNA for the CDR3: TGCGCCAGCAGCTTCTCCTACGAGCAGTACTTC.

V gene TRBV15 combines with J gene TRBJ1-2; a possible D gene is TRBD1 (6 bases). The CDR3 length is 14 residues. The V gene's germline CDR1 is LNHNV and CDR2 YYDKDF (reference sequence). V was shortened by 1 base and J by 0 bases, with 6 bases between the two germline ends. Here the CDR3 DNA reads TGTGCCACCAGCAGAGGGACAGCTAACTATGGCTACACCTTC. It encodes CATSRGTANYGYTF.

The chain has TRBV18 and TRBJ2-1; 10 positions agree with TRBD1. This CDR3 is 13 amino acids long. J lost 15 bases, V lost 6 bases, and 11 bases had no gene match. Germline loops: CDR1 KGHSH, CDR2 LQKENI. DNA of the CDR3: TGTGCCAGCTCCCAGACAGGGGGCGGCTTTTTGTTCTTC. This encodes CASSQTGGGFLFF.

The chain uses TRBV6-5 and TRBJ2-5; 7 bases fit TRBD1. The ends lost 6 bases at V and 2 bases at J; junction bases unmatched: 3. Germline V lookup: CDR1 MNHEY, CDR2 SVGAGI. The CDR3 has 13 residues. CDR3 protein: CASSRDRQETQYF. The CDR3 bases are TGTGCCAGCAGCAGGGACAGACAAGAGACCCAGTACTTC.

The chain joins TRBV5-1 to TRBJ2-1, with 9 bases aligning to TRBD1. The germline V gene has CDR1 SGHRS and CDR2 YFSETQ. This CDR3 is 15 amino acids long. Unmatched junction bases numbered 6, after V lost 2 bases and J lost 6 bases. As DNA, the CDR3 is TGCGCCAGCAGCTTTTCCGGGACAGGGCTCAATGAGCAGTTCTTC. It translates to CASSFSGTGLNEQFF. Together with reference TRBV5-1 and TRBJ2-1, the CDR3 gives the full variable domain: KAGVTQTPRYLIKTRGQQVTLSCSPISGHRSVSWYQQTPGQGLQFLFEYFSETQRNKGNFPGRFSGRQFSNSRSEMNVSTLELGDSALYLCASSFSGTGLNEQFFGPGTRLTVL.

The chain employs TRBV30 and TRBJ1-2, with D possibly matching TRBD1 (5 bases). CDR3 size: 13 residues. In germline, CDR1 is GTSNPN, CDR2 SVGIG (reference sequence). V was clipped by 2 bases and J by 4 bases, with 11 bases between them. DNA of the CDR3: TGTGCCTGGAGTCGACCGGGGGGCTATGGCTACACCTTC. The encoded protein is CAWSRPGGYGYTF.

The rearrangement joins TRBV28 to TRBJ2-6, with D unclear. Germline CDR1 reads MDHEN; CDR2 reads SYDVKM. The ends were cut back, 8 bases at V and 2 bases at J, with 10 bases in the middle. The CDR3 is made up of 14 amino acids. CDR3: CASSRVTGANVLTF. CDR3 sequence (DNA): TGTGCCAGCTCAAGGGTGACTGGGGCCAACGTCCTGACTTTC.

The genes are TRBV7-6 and TRBJ2-1, with 11 bases that match TRBD2. Losses at the gene ends were 6 bases for V and 6 bases for J; bases not matched to a gene: 10. CDR3 length: 16 residues. From germline, CDR1 is SGHVS and CDR2 FNYEAQ. For the CDR3, the DNA is TGTGCCAGCAGTTCTCTCCCCGGGACTAGCGGCAATGAGCAGTTCTTC. It codes for CASSSLPGTSGNEQFF. Full variable domain (outside the CDR3, taken from reference TRBV7-6 and TRBJ2-1): GAGVSQSPRYKVTKRGQDVALRCDPISGHVSLYWYRQALGQGPEFLTYFNYEAQQDKSGLPNDRFSAERPEGSISTLTIQRTEQRDSAMYRCASSSLPGTSGNEQFFGPGTRLTVL.

The chain combines TRBV13 with TRBJ2-1, with 9 bases aligning to TRBD2. Germline-derived CDR1 and CDR2 are PRHDT and FYEKMQ (reference sequence). V trimming: 1 base; J trimming: 9 bases; junction bases outside the gene matches: 10. The CDR3 runs to 16 residues. CDR3 loop: CASSLVSSGGPLEQFF. In nucleotides, the CDR3 is TGTGCCAGCAGCTTAGTTTCCAGCGGGGGGCCTCTTGAGCAGTTCTTC.

CDR3 bases: TGTGCCAGCAGTGAGGAGACTAGCGCCCTGAAGAATACGCAGTATTTT. This codes for CASSEETSALKNTQYF. V is TRBV2 and J is TRBJ2-3, with 8 bases aligning to TRBD2. The CDR3 length is 16 residues. Per the germline V gene, CDR1 is SNHLY and CDR2 is FYNNEI. V dropped 3 bases and J dropped 7; count of bases not matched to a gene: 12.

The rearrangement links TRBV11-3 to TRBJ2-1, with 10 bases matching TRBD2. The junction had 9 bases not matched to a gene; V was cut back by 5 bases and J by 2 bases. Looked up from germline, CDR1 is SGHNT and CDR2 is YENEEA. The CDR3 has 17 amino acids. The CDR3 bases are TGTGCCAGCAGCACGGGTAGCGGGAGGACTACCTACAATGAGCAGTTCTTC. It is translated as CASSTGSGRTTYNEQFF.

The chain combines TRBV5-1 with TRBJ2-7; D not resolved. Germline values: CDR1 SGHRS, CDR2 YFSETQ. V lost 4 bases, J lost 4 bases, and 15 bases lay in between. This CDR3 has 14 amino acids. The DNA for the CDR3 is TGCGCCAGCAGCACGGACCCGAAGGGATACGAGCAGTACTTC. It encodes CASSTDPKGYEQYF.

This clone was counted once. J is TRBJ2-2 and V is TRBV4-1; 12 bases line up with TRBD2. J lost 3 bases, V lost 1 base, and 3 bases had no gene match. The length of the CDR3 is 17 residues. The germline V gene encodes CDR1 MGHRA and CDR2 YSYEKL. The DNA of the CDR3 is TGCGCCAGCAGCCAAGGGCTAGCGGGAGGGGACACCGGGGAGCTGTTTTTT. Translation: CASSQGLAGGDTGELFF.

The rearrangement uses TRBV6-1 and TRBJ1-1, with D maybe TRBD1 (5 bases). This CDR3 has 15 amino acids. V lost 3 bases, J lost 4 bases, and 15 bases lay in between. Germline CDR1 is MNHNS and CDR2 is SASEGT. CDR3 coding DNA: TGTGCCAGCAGTGACTTGGGGCCAGGGTTCACTGAAGCTTTCTTT. Its translation: CASSDLGPGFTEAFF.

The chain recombines TRBV20-1 with TRBJ2-4, with D unclear. CDR3 size: 11 residues. V dropped 8 bases and J dropped 0 bases, with 5 bases sitting between them. Germline CDR1 DFQATT, CDR2 SNEGSKA (reference sequence). The CDR3 region is CSSQAKNIQYF. The CDR3 DNA is TGCAGTTCCCAAGCCAAAAACATTCAGTACTTC.